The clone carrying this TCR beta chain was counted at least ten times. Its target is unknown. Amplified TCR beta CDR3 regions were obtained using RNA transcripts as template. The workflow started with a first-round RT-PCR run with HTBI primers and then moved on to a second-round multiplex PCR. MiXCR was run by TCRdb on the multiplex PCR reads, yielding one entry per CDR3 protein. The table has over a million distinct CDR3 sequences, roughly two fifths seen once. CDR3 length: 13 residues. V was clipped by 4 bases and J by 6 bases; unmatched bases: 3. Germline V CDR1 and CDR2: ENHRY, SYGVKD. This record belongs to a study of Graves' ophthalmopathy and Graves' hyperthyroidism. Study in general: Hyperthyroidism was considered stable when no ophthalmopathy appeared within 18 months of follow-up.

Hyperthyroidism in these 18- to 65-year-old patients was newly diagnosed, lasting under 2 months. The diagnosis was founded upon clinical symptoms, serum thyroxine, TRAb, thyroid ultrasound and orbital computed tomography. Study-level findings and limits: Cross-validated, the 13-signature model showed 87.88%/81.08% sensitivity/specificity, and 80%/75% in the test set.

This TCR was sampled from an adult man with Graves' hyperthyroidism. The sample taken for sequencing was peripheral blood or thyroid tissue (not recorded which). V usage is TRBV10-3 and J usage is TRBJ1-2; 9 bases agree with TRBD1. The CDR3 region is CAISVGTGNGYTF. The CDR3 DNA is TGTGCCATCAGTGTAGGGACAGGGAATGGCTACACCTTC.